These T cell receptor beta chains were read from a single sample in a study of cytomegalovirus exposure and HLA in healthy donors. The data were produced by immunoSEQ multiplex PCR, yet TCRdb's version contains in-frame clones alone and is incomplete. This table has 250,000 to 350,000 clones, roughly 88% appearing once. Source material: PBMCs. The receptor source for this set is a man between 40 and 49 years old in good health and CMV-seropositive. Both conserved end residues are part of each CDR3. Each record gives: CDR3 protein, CDR3 DNA, J gene, D gene, clone size, V gene. A D gene is named only where the DNA matches it firmly. Size is stated for part of the rows, as once, few or many counts, or as a class when the clone is expanded.

CDR3: CASSLKIRQGAYEQYF
DNA: TGTGCCAGCAGCTTAAAAATACGGCAGGGGGCTTACGAGCAGTACTTC
J: TRBJ2-7
D: TRBD1
size: .
V: TRBV11-2

CDR3: CASGDGEAFF
DNA: TGTGCCAGCGGAGACGGTGAAGCTTTCTTT
J: TRBJ1-1
D: .
size: .
V: TRBV19

CDR3: CASSIRDRVGVNYGYTF
DNA: TGTGCCAGCTCCATCCGGGACAGGGTAGGCGTTAACTATGGCTACACCTTC
J: TRBJ1-2
D: TRBD1
size: .
V: TRBV2

CDR3: CASSFGVTGSTDTQYF
DNA: TGTGCCAGCAGCTTTGGGGTGACAGGTAGCACAGATACGCAGTATTTT
J: TRBJ2-3
D: .
size: few
V: TRBV5-4

CDR3: CATSSRVRNEQFF
DNA: TGTGCCACCAGCAGCAGGGTCAGGAATGAGCAGTTCTTC
J: TRBJ2-1
D: .
size: .
V: TRBV15

CDR3: CASSIKAGINSPLHF
DNA: TGTGCCAGTAGTATCAAAGCAGGGATTAATTCACCCCTCCACTTT
J: TRBJ1-6
D: .
size: .
V: TRBV19

CDR3: CSVVVGFIQGEAFF
DNA: TGCAGCGTAGTTGTGGGATTTATTCAGGGTGAAGCTTTCTTT
J: TRBJ1-1
D: .
size: few
V: TRBV29-1

CDR3: CASRPGTGVGYEQYF
DNA: TGTGCCAGCAGACCAGGGACAGGGGTGGGCTACGAGCAGTACTTC
J: TRBJ2-7
D: TRBD1
size: .
V: TRBV6-5

CDR3: CASRGGEGPYGYTF
DNA: TGTGCCAGCAGGGGGGGTGAGGGGCCCTATGGCTACACCTTC
J: TRBJ1-2
D: .
size: .
V: TRBV28

CDR3: CASSVDSGPYNEQFF
DNA: TGTGCCAGCAGCGTAGATAGCGGGCCCTACAATGAGCAGTTCTTC
J: TRBJ2-1
D: TRBD2
size: .
V: TRBV9

CDR3: CASSPHRGDESYTF
DNA: TGTGCCAGCAGCCCCCACAGGGGCGATGAGAGCTACACCTTC
J: TRBJ1-2
D: TRBD1
size: .
V: TRBV9

CDR3: CASSRLAGYNEQFF
DNA: TGTGCCAGCAGCCGACTAGCGGGGTACAATGAGCAGTTCTTC
J: TRBJ2-1
D: TRBD2
size: .
V: TRBV2

CDR3: CASRLGYEQYF
DNA: TGTGCCAGCAGACTCGGCTACGAGCAGTACTTC
J: TRBJ2-7
D: .
size: few
V: TRBV6-6

CDR3: CASSQDRETQYF
DNA: TGCGCCAGCAGCCAGGACAGAGAGACCCAGTACTTC
J: TRBJ2-5
D: .
size: .
V: TRBV5-1

CDR3: CASSMPGQGRYNEQFF
DNA: TGTGCCAGTAGTATGCCGGGACAGGGGCGGTACAATGAGCAGTTCTTC
J: TRBJ2-1
D: TRBD1
size: .
V: TRBV19

CDR3: CASSLLAGHLYEQYF
DNA: TGTGCCAGTAGTCTTCTAGCGGGGCACCTTTACGAGCAGTACTTC
J: TRBJ2-7
D: TRBD2
size: once
V: TRBV19

CDR3: CASSLSVLSYEQYF
DNA: TGTGCCAGCAGCTTATCAGTGCTCTCCTACGAGCAGTACTTC
J: TRBJ2-7
D: .
size: .
V: TRBV13

CDR3: CASGDNEQFF
DNA: TGTGCCAGTGGAGACAATGAGCAGTTCTTC
J: TRBJ2-1
D: .
size: .
V: TRBV19

CDR3: CASGGQGQISPLHF
DNA: TGTGCCAGCGGAGGACAGGGGCAGATTTCACCCCTCCACTTT
J: TRBJ1-6
D: TRBD1
size: once
V: TRBV2

CDR3: CASSVEQDEQYF
DNA: TGTGCCAGCAGCGTAGAGCAAGACGAGCAGTACTTC
J: TRBJ2-7
D: .
size: .
V: TRBV9

CDR3: CASSYSTSGNYEQYF
DNA: TGTGCCAGCAGTTACTCGACTAGCGGAAACTACGAGCAGTACTTC
J: TRBJ2-7
D: TRBD2
size: .
V: TRBV6-6

CDR3: CASSVRGTNTEAFF
DNA: TGTGCCAGCAGCGTCCGGGGGACGAACACTGAAGCTTTCTTT
J: TRBJ1-1
D: .
size: .
V: TRBV9

CDR3: CASSFGADSGNTIYF
DNA: TGCGCCAGCAGCTTTGGGGCAGATTCTGGAAACACCATATATTTT
J: TRBJ1-3
D: .
size: .
V: TRBV5-1

CDR3: CASSRGIGQPQHF
DNA: TGTGCCAGCAGCCGGGGGATAGGTCAGCCCCAGCATTTT
J: TRBJ1-5
D: .
size: .
V: TRBV7-6

CDR3: CASSPISGRSTGELFF
DNA: TGTGCTAGCAGCCCGATTAGCGGGAGAAGCACCGGGGAGCTGTTTTTT
J: TRBJ2-2
D: TRBD2
size: .
V: TRBV7-7

CDR3: CASSPRLGARSDTQYF
DNA: TGCGCCAGCAGCCCCCGCCTTGGGGCCCGTTCAGATACGCAGTATTTT
J: TRBJ2-3
D: .
size: .
V: TRBV5-1

CDR3: CASSQDRQGHQPQHF
DNA: TGTGCCAGCAGCCAAGATCGCCAGGGCCATCAGCCCCAGCATTTT
J: TRBJ1-5
D: .
size: once
V: TRBV4-2

CDR3: CASSPRQTYEQYF
DNA: TGTGCCAGCAGTCCAAGACAAACCTACGAGCAGTACTTC
J: TRBJ2-7
D: .
size: once
V: TRBV28

CDR3: CASSDWDREDEETQYF
DNA: TGTGCCAGCAGTGATTGGGACAGGGAGGATGAGGAGACCCAGTACTTC
J: TRBJ2-5
D: TRBD1
size: .
V: TRBV25-1

CDR3: CASIKTGHEQYF
DNA: TGTGCCAGCATAAAAACAGGGCACGAGCAGTACTTC
J: TRBJ2-7
D: .
size: .
V: TRBV6-1

CDR3: CASSLSIPRYRDTDTQYF
DNA: TGTGCCAGCAGTTTATCGATTCCACGATACCGGGACACAGATACGCAGTATTTT
J: TRBJ2-3
D: .
size: .
V: TRBV27

CDR3: CASSQDGGSPYNEQFF
DNA: TGTGCCAGCAGCCAAGATGGCGGGAGTCCCTACAATGAGCAGTTCTTC
J: TRBJ2-1
D: TRBD2
size: few
V: TRBV4-2

CDR3: CASSFQGQGVRGGANVLTF
DNA: TGTGCCAGCAGTTTCCAGGGACAGGGGGTTCGTGGTGGGGCCAACGTCCTGACTTTC
J: TRBJ2-6
D: TRBD1
size: .
V: TRBV27

CDR3: CASSFPDSGNTIYF
DNA: TGCGCCAGCAGCTTCCCAGACTCTGGAAACACCATATATTTT
J: TRBJ1-3
D: .
size: .
V: TRBV5-1

CDR3: CASSAVAGGLEQYF
DNA: TGTGCCAGCAGCGCGGTAGCAGGGGGCCTCGAGCAGTACTTC
J: TRBJ2-7
D: TRBD1
size: .
V: TRBV5-6